This T cell receptor (beta chain) originates from a study of shared clonotypes between healthy human individuals (dated by TCRdb to about 2020). Describing the broader study: The cohort included three men and a couple of women between 18 and 49 years of age. For each donor, three plates each were used for CD4 naive and CD4 memory, two plates were used for CD8 naive, and one plate was used for CD8 memory. Blood TCR repertoires of several healthy adults were deeply sequenced to estimate repertoire size and the extent of clonotype sharing between individuals. Different laboratories and diverse techniques were used to prepare libraries and sequence TCR repertoires, to increase sequencing depth and limit assay-specific biases. Per donor, leukapheresis produced somewhere between about 0.9 and 10 billion PBMCs. Study-level results and caveats: Across a few donors, about 5% of naive CD4, roughly 3.3% of naive CD8, under 2.5% of memory CD4, and about 0.4% of memory CD8 clonotypes were shared. The genetic and exposure-history diversity represented was limited by the small number of donors. Even with the large sequencing depth, rarefaction of the sorted-subset datasets indicated that sequencing was incomplete. Only blood was sampled, and tissue TCR repertoires likely differ from those in blood. Higher generation probabilities were observed for clonotypes shared by all four sorted-subset donors than for non-shared clonotypes. Larger estimated clonotype richness was generally found for naive subsets than for memory subsets. Pairwise subsampling led to the expectation that sequencing depth would affect the degree of clonotype sharing among donors.

The donors were healthy, HIV-negative adults with no recently reported acute infections or vaccinations. Only Caucasian adults living in Nashville, Tennessee, USA were represented among the donors. CD4+ T cells were enriched through magnetic negative selection, after which naive cells were positively selected on CD45RA and the remaining negative fraction served as the memory subset. Blood was collected by leukapheresis, and PBMCs were isolated by Ficoll-Histopaque density gradient centrifugation and then cryopreserved in liquid nitrogen vapor phase. Analytical flow cytometry was used to check the purity and quantity of each magnetically sorted T cell population. Genomic DNA was isolated from each sorted fraction and quantified by UV absorbance on a Nanodrop 2000c. Using the deep immunoSEQ assay, multiplex PCR amplified TCR CDR3 regions from genomic DNA. Genomic DNA extracted from each cell subset was distributed evenly over all wells of several immunoSEQ 96-well plates, and each plate served as one replicate. For sorted subsets, each replicate PCR was loaded with approximately 190 ng genomic DNA, equivalent to about 33,000 T cell genomes. The purified libraries were quantified using a Qubit 3.0 fluorometer, sized with a Bioanalyzer 2100, and then quantified again using the KAPA Library Quantification kit. A separate single-read 150-cycle Illumina NextSeq 550 flow cell was used to sequence each immunoSEQ 96-well plate. Under the source paper's analysis protocol: The immunoSEQ output contained only junctional sequences without quality scores, so filtering could not match that applied to full-length reads. To assign V/J genes and CDR3, sequences were annotated against IMGT germline references using PyIR, a Python wrapper for IgBLAST v1.9. Any read was removed if the V/J assignment was weak (E-value above 1e-6), the CDR3 was missing, or the read contained stop codons, out-of-frame junctions, or ambiguous translated residues. A V3J clonotype was defined by an identical inferred V gene, J gene, and CDR3 amino acid sequence. To compute the percentage overlap between repertoires, the number of shared unique clonotypes was divided by the size of the smaller repertoire. Three approaches were used to assess repertoire richness: RTK rarefaction, the Chao1 estimator, and Recon v2.1 estimates of unobserved clonotypes. For all TCRbeta clonotypes obtained by the gDNA method from a few donors, generation probabilities were computed with OLGA. TCRdb retrieved this table from immuneACCESS and kept in-frame rearrangements only. Not all clones are present; in checked studies, unresolved V genes account for under half, and no reason is known for the remainder. The D gene and trimming were derived from the DNA, and the V and J assignments and clone size from that table. Recorded for this sample are about 1.5 million clones; under 99% of them occurred a single time. The ten top clones hold about 0.45% of the sample.

For this clone: No antigen is known for it. The record has no base qualities; no much larger clone is one base away.

The germline V gene (reference sequence) provides CDR1 LNHDA and CDR2 SQIVND. Trimming takes 2 bases from V and 5 bases from J, and the germline ends sit 15 bases apart. The CDR3 spans 15 residues, from the cysteine through the phenylalanine. The CDR3 DNA has 45 bases and is translated from base 1. Input material: naive CD4+ T cells sorted from blood. The cell subset or site label corresponds to: CD45RA+ positively selected. This sequence uses TRBV19 and TRBJ1-1, with TRBD1 perhaps the D gene, on 6 matching bases. This clonotype was obtained from a man aged 25 to 40 in good health. The DNA sequence follows: TGTGCCAGTAGTATAAGTACAGGGATGTTAACTGAAGCTTTCTTT. It is translated as CASSISTGMLTEAFF.